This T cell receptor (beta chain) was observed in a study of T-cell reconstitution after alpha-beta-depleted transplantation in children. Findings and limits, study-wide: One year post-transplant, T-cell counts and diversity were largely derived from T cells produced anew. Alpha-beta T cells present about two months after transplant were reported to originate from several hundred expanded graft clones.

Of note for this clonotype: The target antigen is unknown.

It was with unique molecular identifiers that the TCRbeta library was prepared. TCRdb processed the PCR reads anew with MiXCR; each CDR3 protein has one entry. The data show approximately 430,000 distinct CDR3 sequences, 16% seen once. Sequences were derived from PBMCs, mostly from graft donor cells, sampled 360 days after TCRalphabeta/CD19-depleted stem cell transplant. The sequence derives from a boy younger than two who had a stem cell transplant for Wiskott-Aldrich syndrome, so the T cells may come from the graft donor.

The CDR3 coding sequence is TGTGCCAGCAGTGAAGCGGGGGGGCCGGGGGGGTACCAAGAGACCCAGTACTTC. Its translation is CASSEAGGPGGYQETQYF. The rearrangement links TRBV2 to TRBJ2-5; 8 nucleotides agree with TRBD2. V was clipped by 0 bases and J by 0 bases; unmatched bases: 9. From germline, CDR1 is SNHLY and CDR2 FYNNEI. The CDR3 has 18 residues.